Sequencing of this T cell receptor (beta chain) was carried out in a study of T-cell reconstitution after alpha-beta-depleted transplantation in children. This clonotype was observed a handful of times. The CDR3 is made up of 13 amino acids. Germline V CDR1 and CDR2: SQVTM, ANQGSEA. The V and J ends lost 6 bases and 1 base, in that order; junction bases with no gene match: 5. The TCRbeta library was prepared with unique molecular identifiers. Using its own MiXCR run on the PCR reads, TCRdb lists one record per CDR3 protein. There are around 450,000 distinct CDR3 sequences in the sample; 15% to 20% occur only once, and over 25% lies in the top ten.

The clonotype originates from a boy under three years old who had a stem cell transplant for Wiskott-Aldrich syndrome, so the T cells may come from the graft donor. The sample was PBMCs, mostly from graft donor cells, taken 360 days after TCRalphabeta/CD19-depleted stem cell transplant. The chain carries TRBV29-1 and TRBJ2-7; 8 bases line up with TRBD1. CDR3 residues: CSVRTGMSYEQYF. The CDR3 bases are TGCAGCGTGAGGACAGGGATGTCCTACGAGCAGTACTTC.